What follows are 19 T cell receptor delta chains derived from one specimen sequenced in a study of Vδ1+ human thymocytes. Sequences come from RNA converted to cDNA by reverse transcription. Multiplex PCR used pooled V-gene forward primers and a constant-region reverse primer to amplify CDR3s. TCRdb reprocessed the multiplex PCR reads through CATT. The sample consists of over 20,000 delta-chain clones, about 8% of them appearing once. Their antigens remain unidentified. Study-level points and caveats: Thymic TRG and TRD repertoires appeared highly polyclonal.

The sample taken for sequencing was Vdelta1+ gamma-delta thymocytes from the thymus. As for subset: FACS-sorted CD3+ TCRalphabeta- TCRVdelta1+ TCRVdelta2- thymocytes. These receptors were taken from a child younger than two who had congenital heart surgery.

The J gene is TRDJ1, the V gene TRDV1; unclear D gene. V lost 2 bases and J 2 bases, leaving 12 bases between the germline ends. The V gene's germline CDR1 is TSWWSYY and CDR2 QGS. The CDR3 covers 15 residues. The CDR3 loop reads CALGEGLPGTDKLIF. Here the CDR3 DNA reads TGTGCTCTTGGGGAAGGGCTCCCAGGAACCGATAAACTCATCTTT.

The V and J genes are TRDV1 and TRDJ1, with 7 bases lining up with TRDD3. Trimming removed 2 bases from V and 0 bases from J; junction bases left unmatched: 18. The CDR3 contains 20 residues. The germline CDR1 and CDR2 sequences are TSWWSYY and QGS. The DNA for the CDR3 is TGTGCTCTTGGGGAAGACGGGGCCCCTCCTTGGGGGAGGTACACCGATAAACTCATCTTT. Amino acid sequence: CALGEDGAPPWGRYTDKLIF.

This clone showed up just a few times. The junction shows a germline mismatch at one end, possibly a read error. J is TRDJ1 and V is TRDV1; TRDD2 or TRDD3 may be the D gene (6 bases each). Germline V CDR1 and CDR2: TSWWSYY, QGS. The CDR3 contains 21 residues. The CDR3 DNA reads as TGTGCTCTTGGGGAACCACCTTCCCTCAAGGGGGGACCCTCGTACACCGATAAACCCATCTTT. The encoded protein is CALGEPPSLKGGPSYTDKPIF.

This clone has more than one count but fewer than ten. The genes are TRDV1 and TRDJ1; TRDD3 matches at 7 bases. The V gene's germline CDR1 is TSWWSYY and CDR2 QGS. This CDR3 region has 19 residues. V shed 2 bases and J 5 bases; nucleotides not matched to a gene: 20. The CDR3 bases are TGTGCTCTTGGGGAAAGGGGATCTACAGTACTGGGGAAGGGGGATAAACTCATCTTT. The encoded protein is CALGERGSTVLGKGDKLIF.

This clone has just a few counts. The chain employs TRDV1 and TRDJ1; 8 nucleotides line up with TRDD3. V lost 0 bases to trimming and J lost 0 bases; unmatched junction nucleotides: 6. The germline CDR1 and CDR2 sequences are TSWWSYY and QGS. CDR3 length: 17 amino acids. CDR3 coding DNA: TGTGCTCTTGGGGAACTCCTGGGGGACCCTCACACCGATAAACTCATCTTT. This sequence encodes CALGELLGDPHTDKLIF.

The rearrangement uses TRDV1 and TRDJ1, with a possible D match to TRDD3 (6 bases). The CDR3 length is 17 residues. V was pared by 3 bases and J by 0 bases, with 17 bases between. Germline values: CDR1 TSWWSYY, CDR2 QGS. CDR3 sequence: CALGDLSSWGYTDKLIF. As DNA, the CDR3 is TGTGCTCTTGGGGACCTTTCCTCGTGGGGGTACACCGATAAACTCATCTTT.

V gene TRDV1 combines with J gene TRDJ2; TRDD3 matches 11 bases. TCRdb gives no J gene; it was assigned here by matching the DNA to germline. Germline V gene sequence: CDR1 TSWWSYY, CDR2 QGS. V trimming: 0 bases; J trimming: 5 bases; junction bases outside the gene matches: 14. The CDR3 extends over 20 amino acids. As DNA, the CDR3 is TGTGCTCTTGGGGAACTAGTTCCCCTACTGGGGGATATCGTTACAGCACAACTCTTCTTT. Its protein product is CALGELVPLLGDIVTAQLFF.

J is TRDJ1 and V is TRDV1; TRDD3 matches 8 bases. J was trimmed by 4 bases and V by 5 bases; bases with no gene match: 30. The CDR3 covers 22 residues. Germline V CDR1 and CDR2: TSWWSYY, QGS. The CDR3 spells CALGPKMPPFWSLGVGGDKLIF. In DNA, the CDR3 is TGTGCTCTTGGGCCCAAAATGCCCCCCTTCTGGTCACTGGGGGTTGGGGGCGATAAACTCATCTTT.

This clone was counted between two and nine times. The genes are TRDV1 and TRDJ1; TRDD2 agrees at 7 bases. The V and J ends lost 3 bases and 0 bases, in that order; junction bases with no gene match: 16. This CDR3 has 19 residues. The germline CDR1 and CDR2 sequences are TSWWSYY and QGS. CDR3 in DNA: TGTGCTCTTGGGGACGTACTTCCTATCGTTTCTATTAACACCGATAAACTCATCTTT. It encodes CALGDVLPIVSINTDKLIF.

The chain couples TRDV1 to TRDJ1; perhaps TRDD3 as D (5 bases). The CDR3 has 19 residues. V shed 6 bases and J shed 6 bases, with 32 bases lying between them. Germline CDR1 and CDR2: TSWWSYY and QGS. The DNA of the CDR3 is TGTGCTCTTGGTGGTTTTCCAGAACTGCCTATCAGAGGGATCAATAAACTCATCTTT. Amino acid sequence: CALGGFPELPIRGINKLIF.

The chain combines TRDV1 with TRDJ1; TRDD3 might be the D (8 bases). Germline assignment: CDR1 TSWWSYY and CDR2 QGS. The CDR3 runs 19 residues. Trimming left V 2 bases short and J 0 bases short, with 22 bases between. The CDR3 region has the DNA TGTGCTCTTGGGGAAGCCCGTTCCTACTGGGGGTTCTACACCGATAAACTCATCTTT. Its translation: CALGEARSYWGFYTDKLIF.

This clone occurred a few times. The chain carries TRDV1 and TRDJ1; D is ambiguous. Deletions cut 5 bases from V and 3 bases from J, with 10 bases between. The CDR3 runs to 13 residues. Germline CDR1 TSWWSYY, CDR2 QGS. CDR3: CALGKGPPDKLIF. CDR3 nucleotide sequence: TGTGCTCTTGGGAAAGGCCCTCCCGATAAACTCATCTTT.

This chain connects TRDV1 to TRDJ1, with 7 bases matching TRDD3. The CDR3 loop spans 23 amino acids. V was pared by 0 bases and J by 0 bases, with 25 bases of the junction left unmatched. Per the germline V gene, CDR1 is TSWWSYY and CDR2 is QGS. CDR3 DNA: TGTGCTCTTGGGGAACTAGGTAAACCTACGTGGAACTGGGGACTTACCTACACCGATAAACTCATCTTT. Amino acids: CALGELGKPTWNWGLTYTDKLIF.

This clone was counted between two and nine times. This chain links TRDV1 with TRDJ1, with D possibly TRDD3 on 6 matching bases. Deletions cut 5 bases from V and 0 bases from J, with 16 bases between. The V gene's germline CDR1 is TSWWSYY and CDR2 QGS. The CDR3 is made up of 16 amino acids. The CDR3 bases are TGTGCTCTTGGGAACAGGGGGACAGTTTACACCGATAAACTCATCTTT. Translating gives CALGNRGTVYTDKLIF.

This clone turned up a few times. The V gene is TRDV1, the J gene TRDJ1; 12 nucleotides agree with TRDD3. Germline V gene lookup returns CDR1 TSWWSYY and CDR2 QGS. This CDR3 spans 19 amino acids. The V and J ends lost 0 bases and 2 bases, in that order; junction bases with no gene match: 10. Written as DNA, the CDR3 is TGTGCTCTTGGGGAACTAGTCCTGGGGGATACGCACCGAACCGATAAACTCATCTTT. Its translation: CALGELVLGDTHRTDKLIF.

V gene TRDV1 combines with J gene TRDJ1, with 11 bases lining up with TRDD3. This CDR3 is 20 amino acids long. V lost 0 bases to trimming and J lost 4 bases; unmatched junction nucleotides: 16. CDR1 TSWWSYY and CDR2 QGS come from the germline V gene. CDR3 amino acids: CALGELWSGLGDNRGDKLIF. For the CDR3, the DNA is TGTGCTCTTGGGGAACTATGGAGCGGACTGGGGGATAATCGTGGCGATAAACTCATCTTT.

This clone occurred a few times. The V and J genes are TRDV1 and TRDJ1, with D possibly matching TRDD3 (6 bases). V lost 3 bases, J lost 2 bases, and 22 bases lay in between. From germline, CDR1 is TSWWSYY and CDR2 QGS. The CDR3 runs to 18 residues. CDR3 protein: CALGEPRLGPGGTDKLIF. CDR3 nucleotides: TGTGCTCTTGGGGAGCCCCGTCTGGGGCCCGGTGGGACCGATAAACTCATCTTT.

This clone has just a few counts. The chain joins TRDV1 to TRDJ1, with 12 bases lining up with TRDD3. The CDR3 is 18 amino acids. With 5 bases clipped from V and 7 bases from J, the junction kept 17 bases outside the gene matches. The germline V gene encodes CDR1 TSWWSYY and CDR2 QGS. The CDR3 is CALGPLPTVLGDTGKLIF. The DNA of the CDR3 is TGTGCTCTTGGGCCACTTCCTACGGTACTGGGGGATACTGGTAAACTCATCTTT.

The chain has TRDV1 and TRDJ2; D is possibly TRDD3 (5 bases). The germline CDR1 and CDR2 sequences are TSWWSYY and QGS. Between the trimmed V and J ends, which lost 3 bases and 0 bases, there was a span of 23 bases. The CDR3 contains 20 residues. CDR3 nucleotide sequence: TGTGCTCTTGGGGACCCTCTGGGCACCCCTTTAGAAGCTTTGACAGCACAACTCTTCTTT. Protein sequence: CALGDPLGTPLEALTAQLFF.